This T cell receptor (beta chain) was observed in a study of cytomegalovirus exposure and HLA in healthy donors. The length of the CDR3 is 17 residues. With 4 bases clipped from V and 1 base from J, the junction kept 13 bases outside the gene matches. Looked up from germline, CDR1 is LGHNA and CDR2 is YNFKEQ. 13 Jbeta primers and 60 Vbeta primers were used for the PCR. Produced via immunoSEQ multiplex PCR; TCRdb's table is partial and in-frame only. This sample has nearly 200,000 clones; around 86% occur once, and the top ten carry over 1%. The clonotype comes from a man aged 25-40 years in good health and CMV-seronegative. V and J are TRBV4-2 and TRBJ2-7; 7 positions match TRBD1. The sample taken for sequencing was PBMCs. CDR3: CASSPDRRQGRSYEQYF. CDR3 DNA sequence: TGTGCCAGCAGCCCAGATCGGCGACAGGGTCGGTCCTACGAGCAGTACTTC.